These 16 T cell receptor beta chains were all obtained from the same sample, sequenced in a study of blood T cell repertoires in COVID-19. Assay used: immunoSEQ multiplex PCR; TCRdb lists only in-frame clones, some missing. The repertoire includes about 150,000 clones, approximately 88% of them detected once, and 10% to 13% sits in the top ten. The source material was peripheral blood. The source is a man between 60 and 75 years old with active or convalescent COVID-19.

This clone appeared a single time. The V gene is TRBV30, the J gene TRBJ1-2, with 7 bases fitting TRBD1. Per germline, CDR1 GTSNPN and CDR2 SVGIG (reference sequence). J lost 6 bases, V lost 2 bases, and 9 bases had no gene match. CDR3 length equals 14 residues. In DNA form, the CDR3 reads TGTGCCTGGAGTACTAACAGGGGAGTGGATGGCTACACCTTC. This encodes CAWSTNRGVDGYTF.

A single count supports this clone. DNA for the CDR3: TGTGCCAGCAGCCCGACCCTAGCGAACACCGGGGAGCTGTTTTTT. Protein product: CASSPTLANTGELFF. The chain combines TRBV5-4 with TRBJ2-2; no firm D call. Per germline, CDR1 SGHNT and CDR2 YYREEE (reference sequence). The CDR3 runs 15 residues. V dropped 4 bases and J dropped 0 bases, with 10 bases sitting between them.

This clone has a handful of counts. The CDR3 DNA sequence: TGTGCCAGCAGTTTATTGGAGCGGGAGGCCCTCGAGCAGTACTTC. Protein sequence: CASSLLEREALEQYF. J is TRBJ2-7 and V is TRBV28; 9 nucleotides match TRBD2. CDR1 and CDR2 (germline): MDHEN, SYDVKM. The trim removed 1 base at V and 6 bases at J, leaving 7 bases unmatched. The CDR3 has 15 amino acids.

The rearrangement joins TRBV5-1 to TRBJ2-4; 8 bases line up with TRBD1. The V gene's germline CDR1 is SGHRS and CDR2 YFSETQ. V dropped 2 bases and J dropped 10; count of bases not matched to a gene: 11. The CDR3 contains 15 residues. The CDR3 bases are TGCGCCAGCAGCTTAGGACAGGGCCGGCTTGGAATTCAGTACTTC. This translates into CASSLGQGRLGIQYF.

The chain is built from TRBV27 and TRBJ1-4; perhaps TRBD1 as D (6 bases). The V and J ends lost 0 bases and 8 bases respectively, with 10 bases between them. The CDR3 is 14 amino acids. Germline values: CDR1 MNHEY, CDR2 SMNVEV (reference sequence). CDR3 residues: CASSLSVRGEKLFF. CDR3 in DNA: TGTGCCAGCAGTTTATCGGTCAGGGGAGAAAAACTGTTTTTT.

The chain carries TRBV28 and TRBJ2-5, with 7 nucleotides matching TRBD2. The junction had 8 bases not matched to a gene; V was cut back by 1 base and J by 3 bases. CDR3 size: 16 residues. In germline, CDR1 is MDHEN, CDR2 SYDVKM. The chain's CDR3 is CASSLFGLGGKETQYF. CDR3 in DNA: TGTGCCAGCAGTTTATTTGGCTTGGGGGGGAAAGAGACCCAGTACTTC.

The gene calls are TRBV5-5 and TRBJ1-2; maybe TRBD1 (5 bases). Germline V gene sequence: CDR1 SGHKS, CDR2 YYEKEE (reference sequence). The CDR3 contains 14 residues. The V gene lost 3 bases and the J gene lost 3 bases, with 12 bases spanning the gap. CDR3 sequence reads: CASSSTVGHYGYTF. The CDR3 DNA sequence: TGTGCCAGCAGCTCGACAGTCGGGCACTATGGCTACACCTTC. Filled out from reference TRBV5-5 and TRBJ1-2, the complete variable domain reads DAGVTQSPTHLIKTRGQQVTLRCSPISGHKSVSWYQQVLGQGPQFIFQYYEKEERGRGNFPDRFSARQFPNYSSELNVNALLLGDSALYLCASSSTVGHYGYTFGSGTRLTVV.

Only one count was recorded for this clone. The CDR3: CASSLGPTNEQYF. The CDR3, as DNA: TGTGCCAGCAGTTTAGGGCCCACGAACGAGCAGTACTTC. This chain connects TRBV28 to TRBJ2-7; D unclear. The germline V and J ends were trimmed by 2 bases and 5 bases, with 10 bases remaining between them. The CDR3 loop spans 13 amino acids. The germline V gene has CDR1 MDHEN and CDR2 SYDVKM.

This chain connects TRBV29-1 to TRBJ2-5; a weak D match, TRBD2 (6 bases). The V end lost 1 base, the J end lost 5 bases, and 14 bases lay between the germline ends. Germline V CDR1 and CDR2: SQVTM, ANQGSEA. This CDR3 is 14 amino acids long. Here the CDR3 DNA reads TGCAGCGTTGAAGGTGCGGGGCCCCTGGAGACCCAGTACTTC. Its protein product is CSVEGAGPLETQYF.

The rearrangement uses TRBV28 and TRBJ2-7, with a tentative D call TRBD2 (5 bases). The CDR3 has 12 residues. Germline V gene data show CDR1 as MDHEN and CDR2 as SYDVKM. V gave up 3 bases and J gave up 6 bases, with 9 bases separating them. DNA for the CDR3: TGTGCCAGCAGTTTGGGCGGGTCCGAGCAGTACTTC. Its translation: CASSLGGSEQYF.

The chain recombines TRBV27 with TRBJ2-6; D remains unclear. CDR3 size: 15 residues. The germline V gene has CDR1 MNHEY and CDR2 SMNVEV (reference sequence). Trimming removed 7 bases from V and 0 bases from J, with 10 bases in between. CDR3 bases: TGTGCCAGCAAGATACTATTCTCTGGGGCCAACGTCCTGACTTTC. Its protein product is CASKILFSGANVLTF.

The rearrangement uses TRBV11-2 and TRBJ2-3; a weak D match, TRBD2 (6 bases). Trimming left V 5 bases short and J 4 bases short, with 16 bases between. Germline lookup yields CDR1 SGHAT and CDR2 FQNNGV. The CDR3 has 15 residues. CDR3 loop: CASSPRGEKSDTQYF. The CDR3 nucleotides are TGTGCCAGCAGCCCCCGCGGGGAGAAATCAGATACGCAGTATTTT.

The chain couples TRBV10-2 to TRBJ2-2; the match to TRBD2 covers 14 bases. The V segment lost 11 bases and the J segment 5 bases; nucleotides outside the gene matches: 10. This CDR3 has 16 residues. CDR1 WSHSY and CDR2 SAAADI come from the germline V gene. The CDR3 DNA is TGCGCCGGAACCGGGACTAGCGGGAGTGTTACCGGGGAGCTGTTTTTT. This codes for CAGTGTSGSVTGELFF.

The J gene is TRBJ2-7, the V gene TRBV18, with 7 bases fitting TRBD2. V was clipped by 4 bases and J by 5 bases; unmatched bases: 2. The CDR3 runs 12 residues. The germline gives CDR1 KGHSH, CDR2 LQKENI. The CDR3 protein is CASSLRENEQYF. CDR3 DNA sequence: TGTGCCAGCTCACTGCGGGAGAACGAGCAGTACTTC.

CDR3 coding DNA: TGTGCCAGCAGTTACGCACATAACTACGAGCAGTACTTC. Translating gives CASSYAHNYEQYF. The V gene is TRBV6-5, the J gene TRBJ2-7; unclear D gene. Trimming took 2 bases from V and 3 from J, leaving 8 bases between them. Germline V gene data show CDR1 as MNHEY and CDR2 as SVGAGI. The CDR3 runs to 13 residues.

The chain combines TRBV24-1 with TRBJ1-5, with D uncertain. The CDR3 consists of 14 residues. The germline gives CDR1 KGHDR, CDR2 SFDVKD. V was pared by 5 bases and J by 0 bases, with 7 bases between. The CDR3 here is CATSASYSNQPQHF. DNA for the CDR3: TGTGCCACCAGTGCGAGTTATAGCAATCAGCCCCAGCATTTT.